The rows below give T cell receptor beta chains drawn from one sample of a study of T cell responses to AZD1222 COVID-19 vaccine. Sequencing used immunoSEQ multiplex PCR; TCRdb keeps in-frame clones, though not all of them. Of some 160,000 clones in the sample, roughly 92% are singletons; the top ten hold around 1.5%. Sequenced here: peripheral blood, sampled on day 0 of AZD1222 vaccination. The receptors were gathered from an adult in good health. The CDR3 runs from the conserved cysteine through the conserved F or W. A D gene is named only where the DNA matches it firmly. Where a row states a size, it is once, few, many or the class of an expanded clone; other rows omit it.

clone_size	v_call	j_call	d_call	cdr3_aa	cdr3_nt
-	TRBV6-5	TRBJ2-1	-	CASSGSSYNEQFF	TGTGCCAGCAGCGGGAGCTCCTACAATGAGCAGTTCTTC
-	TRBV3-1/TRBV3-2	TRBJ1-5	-	CASSLGQTNQPQHF	TGTGCCAGCAGCCTCGGACAGACAAATCAGCCCCAGCATTTT
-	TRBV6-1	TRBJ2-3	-	CASSDLGLTDTQYF	TGTGCCAGCAGTGATCTGGGACTCACAGATACGCAGTATTTT
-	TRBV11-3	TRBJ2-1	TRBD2	CASSLDPTSGRARSSYNEQFF	TGTGCCAGCAGCTTAGACCCGACTAGCGGGAGGGCCCGGAGCTCCTACAATGAGCAGTTCTTC
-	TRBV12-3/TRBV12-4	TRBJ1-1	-	CASRDRDIEAFF	TGTGCCAGCAGGGACCGGGACATCGAAGCTTTCTTT
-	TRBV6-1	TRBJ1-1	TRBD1	CASSERPQGAYTEAFF	TGTGCCAGCAGTGAAAGACCACAGGGGGCTTACACTGAAGCTTTCTTT
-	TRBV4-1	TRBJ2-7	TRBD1	CASSQDKGFWDRNRKYEQYF	TGCGCCAGCAGCCAAGATAAGGGATTCTGGGACAGGAATCGAAAATACGAGCAGTACTTC
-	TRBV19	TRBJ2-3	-	CASSIPAGPTDTQYF	TGTGCCAGTAGTATCCCTGCGGGGCCGACAGATACGCAGTATTTT
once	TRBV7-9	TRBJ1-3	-	CASTHGGGYSGNTIYF	TGTGCCAGCACCCACGGGGGAGGCTACTCTGGAAACACCATATATTTT
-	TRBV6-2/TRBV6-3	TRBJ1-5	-	CASSSAHQPQHF	TGTGCCAGCAGTTCCGCCCATCAGCCCCAGCATTTT
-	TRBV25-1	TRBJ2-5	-	CASSGDGGETQYF	TGTGCCAGCAGTGGAGACGGTGGAGAGACCCAGTACTTC
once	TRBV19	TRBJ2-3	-	CATNEFGGADTQYF	TGTGCCACCAACGAGTTTGGGGGTGCTGATACGCAGTATTTT
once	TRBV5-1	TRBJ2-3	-	CASSLDRGTDTQYF	TGCGCCAGCAGCTTGGACCGGGGAACAGATACGCAGTATTTT
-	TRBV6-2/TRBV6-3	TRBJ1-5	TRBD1	CASSDRGSQPQHF	TGTGCCAGCAGCGACAGGGGGTCTCAGCCCCAGCATTTT
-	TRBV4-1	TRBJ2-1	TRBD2	CASSQPGTSSYNEQFF	TGCGCCAGCAGCCAGCCCGGGACTAGCTCCTACAATGAGCAGTTCTTC
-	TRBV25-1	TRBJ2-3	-	CASSESGGAKSLYF	TGTGCCAGCAGTGAATCCGGGGGCGCAAAATCCTTGTATTTT
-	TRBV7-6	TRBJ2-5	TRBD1	CASSFRQGPQETQYF	TGTGCCAGCAGCTTTCGACAGGGACCACAAGAGACCCAGTACTTC
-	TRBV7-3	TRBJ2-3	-	CASSLGLGVGDTQYF	TGTGCCAGCAGCTTAGGGCTAGGGGTTGGGGATACGCAGTATTTT
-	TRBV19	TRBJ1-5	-	CASSIAGGLSNQPQHF	TGTGCCAGTAGTATAGCCGGGGGTCTAAGCAATCAGCCCCAGCATTTT
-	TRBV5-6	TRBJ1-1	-	CASRGGNTEAFF	TGTGCCAGCAGAGGGGGGAACACTGAAGCTTTCTTT
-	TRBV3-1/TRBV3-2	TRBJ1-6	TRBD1	CASSPRSGQGRSPLHF	TGTGCCAGCAGCCCGCGCTCTGGACAGGGTCGATCACCCCTCCACTTT
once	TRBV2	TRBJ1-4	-	CASRSGTGRSNEKLFF	TGTGCCAGCAGGAGTGGGACGGGACGGAGTAATGAAAAACTGTTTTTT
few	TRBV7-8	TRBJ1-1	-	CASSSRARGGGEPFF	TGTGCCAGCAGCTCCAGGGCCCGGGGAGGGGGTGAACCTTTCTTT
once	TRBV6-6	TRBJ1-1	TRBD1	CASSRDRDTEAFF	TGTGCCAGCAGCAGGGACAGAGACACTGAAGCTTTCTTT
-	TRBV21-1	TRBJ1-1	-	CASSKALWGKEPTEAFF	TGTGCCAGCAGCAAAGCGCTTTGGGGGAAAGAGCCCACTGAAGCTTTCTTT
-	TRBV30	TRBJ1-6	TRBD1	CAWSPSTQGLSSYNSPLHF	TGTGCCTGGAGTCCATCAACACAGGGGCTCAGCTCCTATAATTCACCCCTCCACTTT
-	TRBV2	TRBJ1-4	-	CASSELAGNEKLFF	TGTGCCAGCAGTGAACTGGCGGGTAATGAAAAACTGTTTTTT
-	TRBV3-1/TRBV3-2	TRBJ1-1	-	CASSYTDIVTEAFF	TGTGCCAGCAGCTACACGGACATTGTTACTGAAGCTTTCTTT
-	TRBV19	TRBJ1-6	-	CASSVSYSNSPLHF	TGTGCCAGTAGTGTCTCATACAGTAATTCACCCCTCCACTTT
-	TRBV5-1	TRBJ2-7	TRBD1	CASSLGPSDRGSTYEQYF	TGCGCCAGCAGCTTGGGGCCCTCCGACAGGGGATCAACCTACGAGCAGTACTTC
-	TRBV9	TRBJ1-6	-	CASSEGRVYNSPLHF	TGTGCCAGCAGCGAGGGACGGGTCTATAATTCACCCCTCCACTTT
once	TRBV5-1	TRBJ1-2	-	CASSKGGPDYGYTF	TGCGCCAGCAGTAAGGGGGGGCCGGACTATGGCTACACCTTC
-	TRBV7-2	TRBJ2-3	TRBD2	CASSLGLADRSQYF	TGTGCCAGCAGCTTAGGACTAGCGGATAGGTCCCAGTATTTT
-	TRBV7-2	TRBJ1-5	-	CASSLALITGPPPQHF	TGTGCCAGCAGCTTAGCGTTGATTACAGGGCCTCCGCCCCAGCATTTT
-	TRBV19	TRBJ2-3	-	CASSVTAARDTQYF	TGTGCCAGTAGCGTAACAGCAGCTCGCGATACGCAGTATTTT
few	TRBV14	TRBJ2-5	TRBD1	CASSRRQGGQETQYF	TGTGCCAGCAGCCGTAGACAGGGGGGACAAGAGACCCAGTACTTC
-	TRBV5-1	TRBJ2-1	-	CASSLVSVYNEQFF	TGCGCCAGCAGCTTGGTATCAGTGTACAATGAGCAGTTCTTC
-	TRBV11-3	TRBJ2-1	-	CASSLGGGDNEQFF	TGTGCCAGCAGCTTGGGTGGGGGAGACAATGAGCAGTTCTTC
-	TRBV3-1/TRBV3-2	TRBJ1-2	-	CASSHMNILNYGYTF	TGTGCCAGCAGCCACATGAACATCCTTAACTATGGCTACACCTTC
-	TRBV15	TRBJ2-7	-	CATSRDRGSSYEQYF	TGTGCCACCAGCAGAGATCGAGGGAGCTCCTACGAGCAGTACTTC
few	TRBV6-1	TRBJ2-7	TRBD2	CASSVPLAGGNPHEQYF	TGTGCCAGCAGTGTCCCGCTAGCGGGCGGAAACCCCCACGAGCAGTACTTC
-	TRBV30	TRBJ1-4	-	CAWSTGPNEKLFF	TGTGCCTGGTCGACAGGCCCTAATGAAAAACTGTTTTTT
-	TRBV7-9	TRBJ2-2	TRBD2	CASSLVPGLNTGELFF	TGTGCCAGCAGCTTAGTCCCGGGACTAAACACCGGGGAGCTGTTTTTT
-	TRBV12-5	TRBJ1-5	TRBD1	CASGSGDSFNQPQHF	TGTGCTAGTGGTTCCGGGGACAGCTTTAATCAGCCCCAGCATTTT
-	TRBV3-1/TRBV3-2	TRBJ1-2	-	CASSIEFNYGYTF	TGTGCCAGCAGTATCGAATTTAACTATGGCTACACCTTC
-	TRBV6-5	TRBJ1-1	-	CASSYSRSQGEAFF	TGTGCCAGCAGTTACTCGAGAAGTCAGGGAGAAGCTTTCTTT